The clone carrying this T cell receptor beta chain came up a few times. Its specificity is unknown. Trimming left V 1 base short and J 9 bases short, with 18 bases between. Germline assignment: CDR1 MNHNS and CDR2 SASEGT. There are 15 residues in the CDR3. The entry originates in a study of identical twins. Healthy Caucasians made up all donors. Regarding the study as a whole: Out-of-frame alpha sequences common to twins were enriched for low generation probability.

From the 5' RACE reads, TCRdb called clonotypes with MiXCR, one entry per CDR3 protein. The sample has some 440,000 distinct CDR3 sequences; 20% to 25% are singletons. A further study also used this sample, focusing on T cells expressing NK-cell markers.

The V gene is TRBV6-1, the J gene TRBJ2-5, with TRBD2 as a possible D gene (6 bases). The sequence was collected from a woman between 18 and 29 years old in good health. Material for sequencing was CD4+ T cells sorted from blood. CDR3 coding DNA: TGTGCCAGCAGTGAAGGCCGGGGTAGCGGCAAGCCCCAGTACTTC. Translation: CASSEGRGSGKPQYF.